The 20 T cell receptor beta chains given below trace back to one sample, sequenced in a study of T-cell memory formation after mild COVID-19. TCRdb recomputed calls from the 5' RACE reads with MiXCR, one row per CDR3 protein. Found here are about 190,000 distinct CDR3 sequences, about 17% of them singletons; the top ten hold 2.4%. The specimen was PBMCs or a T cell subset sorted from them (not recorded which). The origin of the receptors is an adult woman who had mild COVID-19 (a few samples of this study predate the infection). Cell type and time point are not known.

In this sample, this clonotype turned up many times. CDR3 sequence: CATRDLINTQYF. CDR3 bases: TGTGCCACCCGGGACCTCATCAATACGCAGTATTTT. The chain is built from TRBV24-1 and TRBJ2-3; D possibly uses TRBD1 or TRBD2 (5 bases each). This CDR3 has 12 residues. Looked up from germline, CDR1 is KGHDR and CDR2 is SFDVKD. V shed 9 bases and J shed 7 bases, with 13 bases lying between them.

The gene calls are TRBV5-1 and TRBJ2-3; D perhaps matches TRBD2 (5 bases). CDR1 and CDR2 from the germline V gene are SGHRS and YFSETQ. The CDR3 covers 16 residues. Trimming took 4 bases from V and 3 from J, leaving 18 bases between them. The DNA for the CDR3 is TGCGCCAGCAGCCCCCCTTTCGGGGATGGAACAGATACGCAGTATTTT. Protein product: CASSPPFGDGTDTQYF.

This clonotype was detected ten times or more. The CDR3 sequence is CASARFRSTDTQYF. CDR3 bases: TGTGCCAGCGCTAGGTTTCGAAGCACAGATACGCAGTATTTT. This chain joins TRBV12-3 or TRBV12-4 and TRBJ2-3; D unresolved. V was clipped by 8 bases and J by 0 bases, with 12 bases between them. This CDR3 has 14 residues.

This clonotype has only a few counts. The V gene is TRBV18, the J gene TRBJ2-7, with 10 bases fitting TRBD2. CDR3 length equals 14 residues. Germline assignment: CDR1 KGHSH and CDR2 LQKENI. V trimming: 5 bases; J trimming: 6 bases; junction bases outside the gene matches: 7. CDR3 region: CASSTLAGDPEQYF. As DNA, the CDR3 is TGTGCCAGCTCAACCCTAGCGGGAGACCCCGAGCAGTACTTC.

V usage is TRBV19 and J usage is TRBJ2-3; 7 bases are a match to TRBD2. The CDR3 covers 14 residues. V shed 11 bases and J 2 bases; nucleotides not matched to a gene: 10. Per the germline V gene, CDR1 is LNHDA and CDR2 is SQIVND (reference sequence). CDR3 bases: TGTGCCTCACAGAGCGGGGTATTCACAGATACGCAGTATTTT. This sequence encodes CASQSGVFTDTQYF.

This clonotype came up a few times. The chain links TRBV6-5 to TRBJ2-7; a possible D gene is TRBD2 (6 bases). The germline V gene has CDR1 MNHEY and CDR2 SVGAGI. The V end lost 8 bases, the J end lost 8 bases, and 16 bases lay between the germline ends. The CDR3 has 12 amino acids. The CDR3 nucleotides are TGTGCCAGCTCCCCAGGCGGGGCCAAGCAGTACTTC. Translating gives CASSPGGAKQYF.

A few counts support this clonotype. V and J are TRBV15 and TRBJ2-1; D is undetermined. This CDR3 region has 13 residues. Trimming cost V 0 bases and J 13 bases, with 13 bases left between them. Germline V gene sequence: CDR1 LNHNV, CDR2 YYDKDF (reference sequence). The CDR3, as DNA: TGTGCCACCAGCAGAGAGGCCACTGGGCGTCAGTTCTTC. Its translation is CATSREATGRQFF. The full variable domain, rest sourced from reference TRBV15 and TRBJ2-1, is DAMVIQNPRYQVTQFGKPVTLSCSQTLNHNVMYWYQQKSSQAPKLLFHYYDKDFNNEADTPDNFQSRRPNTSFCFLDIRSPGLGDTAMYLCATSREATGRQFFGPGTRLTVL.

This clonotype has only a few counts. The genes are TRBV4-3 and TRBJ1-1, with D perhaps TRBD1 (5 bases). Looked up from germline, CDR1 is LGHNA and CDR2 is YSLEER. The CDR3 extends over 14 amino acids. V was pared by 1 base and J by 5 bases, with 11 bases between. The CDR3: CASSQGGSGTEAFF. The CDR3 DNA follows: TGCGCCAGCAGCCAAGGGGGGTCGGGAACTGAAGCTTTCTTT.

This clonotype has only a few counts. The rearrangement links TRBV14 to TRBJ1-6, with D possibly matching TRBD1 (6 bases). The V gene lost 2 bases and the J gene lost 0 bases, with 8 bases spanning the gap. The CDR3 has 16 amino acids. Per the germline V gene, CDR1 is SGHDN and CDR2 is FVKESK. The CDR3 sequence is CASSQQQGSYNSPLHF. DNA for the CDR3: TGTGCCAGCAGCCAACAACAGGGCTCCTATAATTCACCCCTCCACTTT. The variable domain in full, with the rest retrieved from reference TRBV14 and TRBJ1-6, is EAGVTQFPSHSVIEKGQTVTLRCDPISGHDNLYWYRRVMGKEIKFLLHFVKESKQDESGMPNNRFLAERTGGTYSTLKVQPAELEDSGVYFCASSQQQGSYNSPLHFGNGTRLTVT.

The chain employs TRBV30 and TRBJ1-2, with 10 bases lining up with TRBD1. With V trimmed by 6 bases and J by 0 bases, 7 bases remained unmatched. The CDR3 length is 15 residues. Germline CDR1 GTSNPN, CDR2 SVGIG (reference sequence). CDR3 in amino acids: CACRDRGNTNYGYTF. CDR3 bases: TGTGCCTGCCGGGACAGGGGTAATACTAACTATGGCTACACCTTC.

The gene calls are TRBV20-1 and TRBJ1-1; D gene uncertain. The CDR3 consists of 11 residues. In germline, CDR1 is DFQATT, CDR2 SNEGSKA (reference sequence). With 2 bases removed from V and 4 bases from J, the gap between germline ends came to 5 bases. The CDR3 sequence: CSARRTTEAFF. The CDR3 DNA sequence: TGCAGTGCTAGACGAACCACTGAAGCTTTCTTT.

The genes are TRBV20-1 and TRBJ1-5, with D hard to call. Germline V gene sequence: CDR1 DFQATT, CDR2 SNEGSKA (reference sequence). With 0 bases removed from V and 2 bases from J, the gap between germline ends came to 11 bases. The CDR3 covers 15 residues. The CDR3 region is CSARERAGRNQPQHF. The CDR3 DNA reads as TGCAGTGCTAGAGAAAGAGCAGGACGCAATCAGCCCCAGCATTTT.

This clonotype was seen a few times. The junction departs from germline at one end; a sequencing error may be responsible. The chain combines TRBV2 with TRBJ2-7; unclear D gene. From germline, CDR1 is SNHLY and CDR2 FYNNEI. This CDR3 has 11 amino acids. CDR3 region: CASSEEVRSHF. The CDR3 DNA reads TGTGCCAGCAGTGAAGAGGTTAGATCCCACTTC.

The chain recombines TRBV7-9 with TRBJ2-5; the match to TRBD2 covers 10 bases. Germline V gene lookup returns CDR1 SEHNR and CDR2 FQNEAQ (reference sequence). The J segment lost 4 bases and the V segment lost 4 bases, leaving 3 bases of the junction unmatched. The length of the CDR3 is 14 residues. CDR3 DNA sequence: TGTGCCAGCAGCTACACTAGCGGGGCAGAGACCCAGTACTTC. As protein: CASSYTSGAETQYF.

The chain recombines TRBV5-1 with TRBJ1-1, with D uncertain. Germline CDR1 reads SGHRS; CDR2 reads YFSETQ. The CDR3 loop spans 16 amino acids. The V gene lost 0 bases and the J gene lost 0 bases, with 12 bases spanning the gap. Written as DNA, the CDR3 is TGCGCCAGCAGCTTGGATGCACACAACATGAACACTGAAGCTTTCTTT. As protein: CASSLDAHNMNTEAFF. The entire variable domain, with the rest obtained from reference TRBV5-1 and TRBJ1-1, is as follows: KAGVTQTPRYLIKTRGQQVTLSCSPISGHRSVSWYQQTPGQGLQFLFEYFSETQRNKGNFPGRFSGRQFSNSRSEMNVSTLELGDSALYLCASSLDAHNMNTEAFFGQGTRLTVV.

CDR3 sequence (DNA): TGTGCCAGCAGTCCCCGGACAGGACGGGTGGGGTTCTATGGCTACACCTTC. Its translation: CASSPRTGRVGFYGYTF. The chain employs TRBV12-3 or TRBV12-4 and TRBJ1-2; 7 positions agree with TRBD1. The CDR3 covers 17 residues. The V and J ends lost 5 bases and 4 bases, in that order; junction bases with no gene match: 16.

This sequence joins TRBV5-1 and TRBJ1-1; tentative D call: TRBD1 (6 bases). The CDR3 is 15 residues long. Germline lookup yields CDR1 SGHRS and CDR2 YFSETQ. The germline V and J ends were trimmed by 2 bases and 1 base, with 12 bases remaining between them. The CDR3 region has the DNA TGCGCCAGCAGCTTAAGAGTGGGGGCGAACACTGAAGCTTTCTTT. The encoded protein is CASSLRVGANTEAFF.

Ten or more counts support this clonotype. This chain uses TRBV5-1 with TRBJ2-1; D possibly uses TRBD1 or TRBD2 (5 bases each). Germline V gene sequence: CDR1 SGHRS, CDR2 YFSETQ. V lost 4 bases to trimming and J lost 7 bases, with 18 bases between them. This CDR3 is 15 amino acids long. The CDR3 is CASSGGLSPGNEQFF. The CDR3 DNA follows: TGCGCCAGCAGCGGAGGACTTTCCCCAGGGAATGAGCAGTTCTTC.

This clonotype was counted a few times. The chain has TRBV12-3 or TRBV12-4 and TRBJ2-3; D is unclear. Between the trimmed V and J ends, which lost 3 bases and 2 bases, there was a span of 6 bases. The CDR3 covers 13 residues. CDR3 bases: TGTGCCAGCAGTTTGTTGGCCACAGATACGCAGTATTTT. Protein product: CASSLLATDTQYF.

A few counts support this clonotype. This chain connects TRBV10-3 to TRBJ1-5; 11 nucleotides line up with TRBD1. This CDR3 spans 14 amino acids. The V gene's germline CDR1 is ENHRY and CDR2 SYGVKD. J lost 9 bases, V lost 6 bases, and 7 bases had no gene match. The CDR3 spells CAISPTGTGGPQHF. For the CDR3, the DNA is TGTGCCATCAGCCCAACCGGGACAGGGGGGCCCCAGCATTTT.